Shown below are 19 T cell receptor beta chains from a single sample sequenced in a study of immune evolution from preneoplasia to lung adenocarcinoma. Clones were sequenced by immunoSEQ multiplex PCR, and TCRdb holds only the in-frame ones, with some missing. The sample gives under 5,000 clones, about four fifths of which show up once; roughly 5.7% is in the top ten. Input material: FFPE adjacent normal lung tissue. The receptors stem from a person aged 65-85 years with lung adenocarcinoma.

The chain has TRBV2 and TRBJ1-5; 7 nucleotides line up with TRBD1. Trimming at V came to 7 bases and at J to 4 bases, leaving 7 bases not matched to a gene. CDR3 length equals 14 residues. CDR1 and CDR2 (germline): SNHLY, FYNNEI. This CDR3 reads CASKPRGLNQPQHF. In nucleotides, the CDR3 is TGTGCCAGCAAGCCCAGGGGGTTGAATCAGCCCCAGCATTTT.

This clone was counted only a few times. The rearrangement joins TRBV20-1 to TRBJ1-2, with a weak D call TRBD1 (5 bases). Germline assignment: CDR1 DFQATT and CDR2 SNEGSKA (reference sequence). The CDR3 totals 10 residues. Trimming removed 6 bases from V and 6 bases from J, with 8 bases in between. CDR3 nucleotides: TGCAGTGCGGGGGTCGATGGCTACACCTTC. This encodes CSAGVDGYTF.

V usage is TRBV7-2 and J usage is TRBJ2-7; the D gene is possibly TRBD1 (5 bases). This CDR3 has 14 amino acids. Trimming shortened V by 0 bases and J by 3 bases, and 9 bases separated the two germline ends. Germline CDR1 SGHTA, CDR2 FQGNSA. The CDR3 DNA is TGTGCCAGCAGCTTAGCGGGGCGTCTCTACGAGCAGTACTTC. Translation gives CASSLAGRLYEQYF.

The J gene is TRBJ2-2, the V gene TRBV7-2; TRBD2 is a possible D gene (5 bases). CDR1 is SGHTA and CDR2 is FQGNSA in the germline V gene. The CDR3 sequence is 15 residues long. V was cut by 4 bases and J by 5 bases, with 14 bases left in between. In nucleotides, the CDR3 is TGTGCCAGCAGCTCCGGGAATCTAGGGACCGGGGAGCTGTTTTTT. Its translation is CASSSGNLGTGELFF.

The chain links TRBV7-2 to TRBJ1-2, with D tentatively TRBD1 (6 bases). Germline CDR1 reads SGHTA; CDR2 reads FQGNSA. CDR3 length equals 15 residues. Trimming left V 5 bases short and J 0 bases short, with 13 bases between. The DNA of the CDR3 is TGTGCCAGCAGCCCCTCGACAGGAGCTAACTATGGCTACACCTTC. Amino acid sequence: CASSPSTGANYGYTF.

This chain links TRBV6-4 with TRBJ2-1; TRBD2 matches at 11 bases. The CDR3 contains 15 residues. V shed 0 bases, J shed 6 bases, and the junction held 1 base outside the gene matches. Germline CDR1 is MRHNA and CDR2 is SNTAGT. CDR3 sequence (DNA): TGTGCCAGCAGTGACTCTAGCGGGGGGGCCAATGAGCAGTTCTTC. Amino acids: CASSDSSGGANEQFF.

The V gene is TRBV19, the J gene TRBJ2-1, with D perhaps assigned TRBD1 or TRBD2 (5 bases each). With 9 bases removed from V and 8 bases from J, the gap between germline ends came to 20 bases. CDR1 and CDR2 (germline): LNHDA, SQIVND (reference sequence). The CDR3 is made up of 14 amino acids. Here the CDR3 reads CASRDGTSEDEQFF. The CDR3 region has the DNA TGTGCCAGCCGGGACGGAACTAGTGAGGATGAGCAGTTCTTC.

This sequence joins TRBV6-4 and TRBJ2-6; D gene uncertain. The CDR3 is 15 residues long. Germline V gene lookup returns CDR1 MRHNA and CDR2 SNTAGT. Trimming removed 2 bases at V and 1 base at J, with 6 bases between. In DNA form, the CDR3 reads TGTGCCAGCAGTGACGACAAATCTGGGGCCAACGTCCTGACTTTC. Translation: CASSDDKSGANVLTF.

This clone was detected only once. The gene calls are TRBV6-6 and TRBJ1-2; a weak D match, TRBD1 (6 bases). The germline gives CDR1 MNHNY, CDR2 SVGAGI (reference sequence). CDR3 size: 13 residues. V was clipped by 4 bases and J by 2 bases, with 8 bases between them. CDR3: CASSFDRNYGYTF. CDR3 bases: TGTGCCAGCAGTTTTGACAGGAACTATGGCTACACCTTC.

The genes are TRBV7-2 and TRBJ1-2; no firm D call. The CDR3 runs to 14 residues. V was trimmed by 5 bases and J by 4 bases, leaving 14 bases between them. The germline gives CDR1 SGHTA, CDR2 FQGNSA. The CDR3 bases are TGTGCCAGCAGCCCCGGGCGACTAAGCTATGGCTACACCTTC. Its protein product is CASSPGRLSYGYTF.

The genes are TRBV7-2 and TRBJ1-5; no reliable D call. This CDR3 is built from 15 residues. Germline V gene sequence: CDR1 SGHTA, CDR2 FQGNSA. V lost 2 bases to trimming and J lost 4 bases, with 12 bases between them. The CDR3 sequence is CASSLLGDSNQPQHF. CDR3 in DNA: TGTGCCAGCAGCTTACTCGGGGATTCGAATCAGCCCCAGCATTTT.

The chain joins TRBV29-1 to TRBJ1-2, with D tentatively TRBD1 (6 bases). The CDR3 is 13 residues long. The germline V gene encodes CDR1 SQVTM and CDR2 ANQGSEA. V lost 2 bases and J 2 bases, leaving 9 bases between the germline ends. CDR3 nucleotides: TGCAGCGTTGAAATGACAGGAAACTATGGCTACACCTTC. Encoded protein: CSVEMTGNYGYTF.

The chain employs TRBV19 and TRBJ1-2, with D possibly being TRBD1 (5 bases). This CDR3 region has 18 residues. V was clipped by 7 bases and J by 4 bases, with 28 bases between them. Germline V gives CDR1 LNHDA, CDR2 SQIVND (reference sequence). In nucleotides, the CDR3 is TGTGCCAGTACGACAGCCTCCTCCACTTTCTGGGGCGGCTATGGCTACACCTTC. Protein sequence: CASTTASSTFWGGYGYTF.

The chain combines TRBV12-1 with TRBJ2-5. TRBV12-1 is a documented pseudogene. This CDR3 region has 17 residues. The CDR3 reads CASSAGMRGASQETQYF. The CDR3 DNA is TGTGCCAGCAGCGCTGGCATGAGGGGAGCCTCCCAAGAGACCCAGTACTTC.

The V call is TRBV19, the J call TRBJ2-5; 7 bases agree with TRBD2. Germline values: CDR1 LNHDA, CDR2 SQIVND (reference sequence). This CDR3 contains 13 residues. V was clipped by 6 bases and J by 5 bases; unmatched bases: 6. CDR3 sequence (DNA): TGTGCCAGTAGGAGCGGGAATGGGGAGACCCAGTACTTC. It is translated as CASRSGNGETQYF.

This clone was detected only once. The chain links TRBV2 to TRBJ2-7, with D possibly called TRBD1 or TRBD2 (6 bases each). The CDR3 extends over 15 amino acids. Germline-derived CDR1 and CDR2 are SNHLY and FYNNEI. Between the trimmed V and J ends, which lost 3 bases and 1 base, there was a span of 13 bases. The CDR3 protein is CASSDNGGQSYEQYF. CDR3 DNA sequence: TGTGCCAGCAGTGATAACGGGGGACAATCCTACGAGCAGTACTTC.

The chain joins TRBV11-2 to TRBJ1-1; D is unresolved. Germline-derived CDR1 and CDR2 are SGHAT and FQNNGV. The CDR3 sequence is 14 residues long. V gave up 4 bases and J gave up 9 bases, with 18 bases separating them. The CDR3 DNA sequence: TGTGCCAGCAGCTCCGTGGTGCAGCTATCAAAAGCTTTCTTT. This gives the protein CASSSVVQLSKAFF.

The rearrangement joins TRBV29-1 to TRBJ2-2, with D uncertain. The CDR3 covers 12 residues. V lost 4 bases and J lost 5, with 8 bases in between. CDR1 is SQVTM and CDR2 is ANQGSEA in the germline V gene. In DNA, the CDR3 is TGCAGCGTTGCATTCGGAACCGGGGAGCTGTTTTTT. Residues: CSVAFGTGELFF.

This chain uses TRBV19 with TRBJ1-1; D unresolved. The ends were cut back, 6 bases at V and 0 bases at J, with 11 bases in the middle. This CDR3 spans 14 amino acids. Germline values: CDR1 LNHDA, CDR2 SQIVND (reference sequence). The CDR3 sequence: CASSVSLMNTEAFF. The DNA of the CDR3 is TGTGCCAGTAGCGTCAGCCTAATGAACACTGAAGCTTTCTTT.